This T cell receptor beta chain appears in the sequencing data of a study of technical replicates of blood from a few donors. Data came from immunoSEQ multiplex PCR; TCRdb stores just in-frame clones and leaves some out. The table records some 91,000 clones, approximately 95% of them present only once. This TCR derives from a human donor in good health. Sequences were obtained from T cells isolated from PBMCs.

The CDR3 DNA reads TGTGCCACCAGCCCTCGGGACAAGGGATTGGCGGCACCCCTCCACTTT. Translated, it gives CATSPRDKGLAAPLHF. The chain carries TRBV15 and TRBJ1-6; tentative D call: TRBD1 (6 bases). V lost 5 bases, J lost 11 bases, and 22 bases lay in between. The length of the CDR3 is 16 residues. Germline values: CDR1 LNHNV, CDR2 YYDKDF (reference sequence).